This T cell receptor (beta chain) was found in a study of blood T cell repertoires in COVID-19. Only in-frame clones appear in the TCRdb table, and some are missing; sequencing was by immunoSEQ multiplex PCR. The table includes over 200,000 clones, less than 85% detected once. The receptor comes from a woman aged 70-85 years with active or convalescent COVID-19. Sequenced: peripheral blood.

CDR3 DNA: TGTGCCAGCTCACCTCCGGGACTAGCCGCGCATACGCAGTATTTT. This encodes CASSPPGLAAHTQYF. The V gene is TRBV18, the J gene TRBJ2-3, with 9 nucleotides matching TRBD2. The CDR3 runs 15 residues. V lost 3 bases to trimming and J lost 7 bases; unmatched junction nucleotides: 8. The germline V gene encodes CDR1 KGHSH and CDR2 LQKENI. The whole variable domain, filled in from reference TRBV18 and TRBJ2-3, reads NAGVMQNPRHLVRRRGQEARLRCSPMKGHSHVYWYRQLPEEGLKFMVYLQKENIIDESGMPKERFSAEFPKEGPSILRIQQVVRGDSAAYFCASSPPGLAAHTQYFGPGTRLTVL.